The 21 T cell receptor beta chains in this list originate from one sample, sequenced in a study of T cells in Graves' hyperthyroidism and ophthalmopathy. From RNA transcripts, TCR beta CDR3 regions were amplified. TCR CDR3 regions were first amplified by RT-PCR with HTBI primers. TCRdb processed the multiplex PCR reads anew with MiXCR; each CDR3 protein has one entry. The sample has under 500,000 distinct CDR3 sequences, more than 13% seen once. What was sequenced was blood. The receptors here all came from a man between 50 and 59 years old with Graves' ophthalmopathy.

The chain recombines TRBV6-1 with TRBJ1-5; TRBD1 aligns across 7 bases. This CDR3 is built from 14 residues. Germline values: CDR1 MNHNS, CDR2 SASEGT. The V segment lost 7 bases and the J segment 5 bases; nucleotides outside the gene matches: 8. CDR3: CASILQQGYQPQHF. The CDR3 coding sequence is TGTGCCAGCATTCTACAACAGGGGTATCAGCCCCAGCATTTT.

This clonotype was found many times. The chain uses TRBV28 and TRBJ2-7, with D hard to call. CDR3 length: 18 amino acids. Germline CDR1 reads MDHEN; CDR2 reads SYDVKM. The V end lost 2 bases, the J end lost 2 bases, and 22 bases lay between the germline ends. As DNA, the CDR3 is TGTGCCAGCAGTTTACGGGCCGTCAGTCGGGTAGCTCCCTACGAGCAGTACTTC. Translation: CASSLRAVSRVAPYEQYF.

This clonotype was detected many times. CDR3 region: CSARDRVTSGISYEQYF. For the CDR3, the DNA is TGCAGTGCTAGAGACAGGGTTACTAGCGGGATTTCTTACGAGCAGTACTTC. The chain recombines TRBV20-1 with TRBJ2-7; 10 nucleotides agree with TRBD2. This CDR3 is built from 17 residues. Germline CDR1 and CDR2: DFQATT and SNEGSKA (reference sequence). The V gene end was trimmed by 0 bases and the J gene end by 4 bases; junction bases not matched to a gene: 12.

This clonotype was seen at least ten times. The chain links TRBV20-1 to TRBJ2-1, with 11 bases aligning to TRBD2. This CDR3 is 16 amino acids long. Per germline, CDR1 DFQATT and CDR2 SNEGSKA (reference sequence). The V and J ends lost 3 bases and 4 bases, in that order; junction bases with no gene match: 8. The CDR3 loop is CSASVISGGEYNEQFF. CDR3 nucleotides: TGCAGTGCTAGTGTCATTAGCGGGGGGGAGTACAATGAGCAGTTCTTC.

This clonotype was seen a few times. This sequence joins TRBV28 and TRBJ1-4; the D gene is possibly TRBD1 (6 bases). This CDR3 contains 14 residues. The V end lost 5 bases, the J end lost 8 bases, and 15 bases lay between the germline ends. The germline gives CDR1 MDHEN, CDR2 SYDVKM. Here the CDR3 DNA reads TGTGCCAGCAGTCTCTCGGGGGCGCAAGAAAAACTGTTTTTT. The encoded protein is CASSLSGAQEKLFF.

This clonotype was found many times. The V and J genes are TRBV14 and TRBJ2-5; unclear D gene. The CDR3 sequence is 15 residues long. Looked up from germline, CDR1 is SGHDN and CDR2 is FVKESK. Trimming removed 2 bases from V and 3 bases from J, with 13 bases in between. CDR3 nucleotide sequence: TGTGCCAGCAGCCAACCAGACTGGGAAAAAGAGACCCAGTACTTC. Its protein product is CASSQPDWEKETQYF.

In this sample, this clonotype turned up many times. The chain is built from TRBV6-1 and TRBJ2-7, with D unclear. The germline CDR1 and CDR2 sequences are MNHNS and SASEGT. Between the trimmed V and J ends, which lost 6 bases and 5 bases, there was a span of 17 bases. The CDR3 contains 14 residues. CDR3 coding DNA: TGTGCCAGCAGGGCGGCAGGTCCCTGGGACGAGCAGTACTTC. Translation: CASRAAGPWDEQYF.

This clonotype was seen more than once but under ten times. The chain is built from TRBV4-2 and TRBJ1-2; no firm D call. Trimming left V 1 base short and J 3 bases short, with 6 bases between. Looked up from germline, CDR1 is LGHNA and CDR2 is YNFKEQ. This CDR3 has 13 amino acids. CDR3 amino acids: CASSQAPDYGYTF. CDR3 coding DNA: TGTGCCAGCAGCCAAGCTCCCGACTATGGCTACACCTTC.

Regarding this clonotype: This may stem from a read error, because a much larger clone lies one nucleotide away. The CDR3 sequence: CASSTLDRDYGQYF. CDR3 sequence (DNA): TGTGCCAGCAGTACGTTGGACAGGGACTACGGGCAGTACTTC. This chain links TRBV13 with TRBJ2-7; a weak D match, TRBD1 (8 bases). Germline CDR1 PRHDT, CDR2 FYEKMQ (reference sequence). This CDR3 is 14 amino acids long.

The table lists this clonotype with many counts. The chain links TRBV12-3 or TRBV12-4 to TRBJ2-1; TRBD2 matches 9 bases. J lost 5 bases, V lost 7 bases, and 9 bases had no gene match. The CDR3 covers 15 residues. The CDR3 DNA sequence: TGTGCCAGCATTATTAGCGGGAGCAGCCACAATGAGCAGTTCTTC. It encodes CASIISGSSHNEQFF.

This clonotype was seen at least ten times. The gene calls are TRBV6-1 and TRBJ2-2; 11 nucleotides agree with TRBD1. The CDR3 runs to 16 residues. CDR1 is MNHNS, CDR2 SASEGT, per germline. After removal of 6 bases from V and 4 bases from J, the junction contained 7 bases not matched to a gene. CDR3 sequence: CASRTGQGAGTGELFF. The CDR3 bases are TGTGCCAGCAGAACCGGACAGGGGGCCGGCACCGGGGAGCTGTTTTTT.

This clonotype came up many times. The J gene is TRBJ2-6, the V gene TRBV24-1; D is unclear. The CDR3 consists of 15 residues. Per the germline V gene, CDR1 is KGHDR and CDR2 is SFDVKD. The V gene lost 4 bases and the J gene lost 1 base, with 7 bases spanning the gap. The CDR3 region is CATSEVLSGANVLTF. The DNA of the CDR3 is TGTGCCACCAGTGAAGTACTATCTGGGGCCAACGTCCTGACTTTC.

This clonotype was detected many times. J is TRBJ2-7 and V is TRBV29-1; TRBD1 might be the D (6 bases). Between the trimmed V and J ends, which lost 0 bases and 0 bases, there was a span of 9 bases. The CDR3 runs to 14 residues. CDR1 is SQVTM, CDR2 ANQGSEA, per germline. CDR3 nucleotides: TGCAGCGTTGAAGAAGGACAGAGCTCCTACGAGCAGTACTTC. Protein product: CSVEEGQSSYEQYF.

The chain has TRBV29-1 and TRBJ2-4; 8 bases fit TRBD2. V lost 4 bases, J lost 7 bases, and 9 bases stayed unmatched. Per germline, CDR1 SQVTM and CDR2 ANQGSEA. The length of the CDR3 is 14 residues. CDR3: CSVAPGGRWNIQYF. The DNA of the CDR3 is TGCAGCGTTGCCCCGGGAGGGCGATGGAACATTCAGTACTTC.

This clonotype appeared many times. The V call is TRBV11-3, the J call TRBJ1-1, with D maybe TRBD1 (5 bases). The germline V gene has CDR1 SGHNT and CDR2 YENEEA. Between the trimmed V and J ends, which lost 0 bases and 11 bases, there was a span of 19 bases. The CDR3 runs to 15 residues. The CDR3 DNA follows: TGTGCCAGCAGCTTAGAGTTAGGGACCGAGTCGCTGGCTTTCTTT. It is translated as CASSLELGTESLAFF.

The sample holds a few counts of this clonotype. The V gene is TRBV19, the J gene TRBJ1-5; D perhaps matches TRBD1 (5 bases). V dropped 3 bases and J dropped 0 bases, with 12 bases sitting between them. Germline values: CDR1 LNHDA, CDR2 SQIVND (reference sequence). CDR3 length: 16 amino acids. For the CDR3, the DNA is TGTGCCAGTAGTATCGGGGGAGGAACTAGCAATCAGCCCCAGCATTTT. Its protein product is CASSIGGGTSNQPQHF.

In its sample, this clonotype was seen many times. V usage is TRBV20-1 and J usage is TRBJ2-5; 9 nucleotides line up with TRBD2. V lost 6 bases and J lost 5; bases outside the gene matches: 10. Germline V gene data show CDR1 as DFQATT and CDR2 as SNEGSKA (reference sequence). The CDR3 is made up of 14 amino acids. Here the CDR3 DNA reads TGCAGTGCGCGGCGGGAGGGCCTTCGGGAGACCCAGTACTTC. It is translated as CSARREGLRETQYF.

This clonotype has at least ten counts. This chain links TRBV5-1 with TRBJ2-1; D is unclear. Germline V gives CDR1 SGHRS, CDR2 YFSETQ. CDR3 length equals 13 residues. Trimming took 1 base from V and 15 from J, leaving 17 bases between them. The CDR3 DNA sequence: TGCGCCAGCAGCTTGACCCCCTTGACTCCCTCGTTCTTC. The encoded protein is CASSLTPLTPSFF.

The chain joins TRBV4-1 to TRBJ2-1; D is possibly TRBD1 or TRBD2 (5 bases each). CDR1 is MGHRA and CDR2 is YSYEKL in the germline V gene. Trimming pared 8 bases from V and 4 bases from J, leaving 12 bases between. CDR3 size: 13 residues. The CDR3 protein is CASSGTEYNEQFF. CDR3 DNA: TGCGCCAGCTCCGGGACCGAATACAATGAGCAGTTCTTC.

This sequence joins TRBV5-1 and TRBJ2-6, with a weak D call TRBD2 (7 bases). The CDR3 covers 17 residues. Trimming took 4 bases from V and 3 from J, leaving 17 bases between them. Germline V lookup: CDR1 SGHRS, CDR2 YFSETQ. CDR3 amino acids: CASSLEGGGRGANVLTF. DNA of the CDR3: TGCGCCAGCAGCCTCGAGGGGGGGGGACGTGGGGCCAACGTCCTGACTTTC.

This clonotype was recorded at least ten times. V and J are TRBV28 and TRBJ2-7; D unresolved. The CDR3 extends over 14 amino acids. Trimming took off 5 bases at V and 3 bases at J, with 14 bases between the two ends. CDR1 MDHEN and CDR2 SYDVKM come from the germline V gene. CDR3 residues: CASSPAGSDYEQYF. The CDR3 region has the DNA TGTGCCAGCAGTCCTGCTGGGTCCGACTACGAGCAGTACTTC.